This TCR beta chain originates from a study of human T cells and chemical hapten exposure. Study as a whole: Sensitization was performed using 2% DPC on a roughly 2 cm by roughly 2 cm upper inner arm skin site. Study results and limitations: Positively correlated with patch test score were the counts of PT1 expanded TCRs.

As handled by the study authors: There were a median of around 97,000 TCRs per sample, with a range from roughly 20,000 to 700,000. Each CDR3 protein gets one entry after TCRdb re-called the RACE reads with MiXCR. The V and J calls, along with clone size, are taken from TCRdb and not from the paper's own processing. Here the sample spans tens of thousands of distinct CDR3 sequences, 10% being singletons. Losses at the gene ends were 4 bases for V and 5 bases for J; bases not matched to a gene: 3. The CDR3 totals 15 residues. From germline, CDR1 is LGHDT and CDR2 YNNKEL (reference sequence). In its sample, this clonotype was seen many times. Its antigen remains unidentified. Sample time point: patch test 2, 6 weeks after DPC sensitization. This sample's treatment: therapeutic diphenylcyclopropenone sensitization with weekly scalp DPC.

This sequence joins TRBV3-1 and TRBJ2-3, with TRBD2 matching over 13 bases. The specimen comprised whole blood, sampled in connection with sensitization to the hapten diphenylcyclopropenone (DPC). The sequence was collected from a woman aged 50 to 65 with alopecia areata. Some clones in this sample may be carry-over from other donors' samples. CDR3 sequence reads: CASSRGTSGKDTQYF. The CDR3 DNA follows: TGTGCCAGCAGCCGGGGGACTAGCGGGAAAGATACGCAGTATTTT.